This T cell receptor (beta chain) was observed in a study of shared clonotypes between healthy human individuals. Remarks on this clone: Its antigen remains unidentified.

Study-level points and caveats: Relative to memory subsets, naive subsets generally showed larger estimated richness. Naive CD4 clonotypes overlapped across a few donors at roughly 5.1%.

Each cell subset's genomic DNA was divided evenly among several immunoSEQ plates. TCRdb's copy holds only in-frame clones and misses some; the assay was immunoSEQ multiplex PCR. Here the sample spans roughly 2 million clones, roughly 94% being singletons. Every donor, a Caucasian adult, lived in Nashville, Tennessee. Germline CDR1 ENHRY, CDR2 SYGVKD. The V end lost 6 bases, the J end lost 8 bases, and 13 bases lay between the germline ends. The CDR3 covers 13 residues. Sequenced input: naive CD4+ T cells sorted from blood. As for subset: CD45RA+ positively selected. This rearrangement joins TRBV10-3 to TRBJ1-4; D gene unclear. The receptor's source is a man aged 18-30 years in good health. In DNA form, the CDR3 reads TGTGCCATCAGAACAGACCGTACCGAAAAACTGTTTTTT. This codes for CAIRTDRTEKLFF.